This TCR beta chain came from a study of T cell repertoires in cytomegalovirus infection. Study-wide background: It can be stated that public TCR beta signatures indicated CMV infection as well as a matching HLA type.

TCRdb ran MiXCR on the reads and lists one entry per CDR3 protein. The repertoire holds fewer than 950,000 distinct CDR3 sequences, around a third seen once, with around 12% in the top ten. Germline CDR1 reads SEHNR; CDR2 reads FQNEAQ (reference sequence). Trimming shortened V by 3 bases and J by 2 bases, and 9 bases separated the two germline ends. The CDR3 is 14 amino acids. In its sample, this clonotype was seen a few times. Antigen unknown. Overall study findings and caveats: CMV-specific TCR beta clonotypes restricted by HLA-C were the ones dominating the ex vivo response. Cumulative frequency of public TCR beta families picked out carriers of CMV plus the relevant HLA.

The source of this sequence is a human donor in good health (CMV status not recorded). Some clones in this sample may be carry-over from other donors' samples. The chain employs TRBV7-9 and TRBJ2-3, with a weak D call TRBD2 (6 bases). The source material was cultured CD8+ T cells from PBMCs, sampled from culture after CMV antigen stimulation. The CDR3: CASSFGTLTDTQYF. CDR3 in DNA: TGTGCCAGCAGCTTCGGGACTCTCACAGATACGCAGTATTTT.